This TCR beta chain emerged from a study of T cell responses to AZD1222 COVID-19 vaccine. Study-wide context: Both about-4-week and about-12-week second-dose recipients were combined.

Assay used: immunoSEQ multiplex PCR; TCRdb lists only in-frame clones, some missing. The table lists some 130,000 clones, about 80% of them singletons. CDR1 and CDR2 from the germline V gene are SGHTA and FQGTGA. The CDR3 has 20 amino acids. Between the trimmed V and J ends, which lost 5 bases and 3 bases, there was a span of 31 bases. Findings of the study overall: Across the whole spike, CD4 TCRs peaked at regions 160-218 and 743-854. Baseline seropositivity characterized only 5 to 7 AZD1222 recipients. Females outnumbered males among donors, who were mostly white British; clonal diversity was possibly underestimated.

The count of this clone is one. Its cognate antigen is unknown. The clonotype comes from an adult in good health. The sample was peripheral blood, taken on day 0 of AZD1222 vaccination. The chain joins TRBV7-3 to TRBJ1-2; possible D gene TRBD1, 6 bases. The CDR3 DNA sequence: TGTGCCAGCAGCCCCGGGCCCCCAAGAACAGGGATACACAGCCACTATGGCTACACCTTC. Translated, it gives CASSPGPPRTGIHSHYGYTF.